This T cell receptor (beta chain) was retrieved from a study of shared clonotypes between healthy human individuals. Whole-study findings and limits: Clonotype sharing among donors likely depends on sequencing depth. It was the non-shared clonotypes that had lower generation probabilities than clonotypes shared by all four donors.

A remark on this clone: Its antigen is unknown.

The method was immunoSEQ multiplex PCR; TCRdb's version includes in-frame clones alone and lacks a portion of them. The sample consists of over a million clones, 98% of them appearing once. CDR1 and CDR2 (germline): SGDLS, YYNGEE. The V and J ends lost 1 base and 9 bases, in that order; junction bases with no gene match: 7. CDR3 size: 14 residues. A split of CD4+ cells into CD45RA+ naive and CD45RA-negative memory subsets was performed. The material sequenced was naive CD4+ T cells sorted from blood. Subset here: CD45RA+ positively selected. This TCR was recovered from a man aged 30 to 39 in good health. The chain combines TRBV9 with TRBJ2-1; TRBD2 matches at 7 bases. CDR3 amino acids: CASSVPAGRSEQFF. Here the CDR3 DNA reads TGTGCCAGCAGCGTACCAGCGGGACGCTCTGAGCAGTTCTTC.